These 18 T cell receptor beta chains came from one sample sequenced in a study of blood T cell repertoires in COVID-19. Data came from immunoSEQ multiplex PCR; TCRdb stores just in-frame clones and leaves some out. The sample carries about 400,000 clones, nearly 90% recorded once. The sequenced sample consisted of PBMCs or T cells enriched from blood (not recorded which). The receptors stem from a woman in her 30s who had recovered from COVID-19.

The rearrangement joins TRBV5-1 to TRBJ1-4, with 8 positions matching TRBD1. The germline V gene has CDR1 SGHRS and CDR2 YFSETQ. CDR3 length equals 16 residues. V trimming: 4 bases; J trimming: 0 bases; junction bases outside the gene matches: 5. The CDR3, as DNA: TGCGCCAGCAGCACAGGGACAGGTACAACTAATGAAAAACTGTTTTTT. Protein: CASSTGTGTTNEKLFF.

This clone came up once. The rearrangement uses TRBV19 and TRBJ1-4; TRBD1 matches 11 bases. The germline gives CDR1 LNHDA, CDR2 SQIVND (reference sequence). V lost 8 bases, J lost 5 bases, and 10 bases stayed unmatched. The CDR3 is made up of 16 amino acids. The CDR3 nucleotides read TGTGCCAGTTCGGACAGGGGGCACAACGGGAATGAAAAACTGTTTTTT. Its protein product is CASSDRGHNGNEKLFF.

The V and J genes are TRBV27 and TRBJ1-3, with D maybe TRBD1 (6 bases). The V end was cut by 6 bases, the J end by 4 bases, with 16 bases between. From germline, CDR1 is MNHEY and CDR2 SMNVEV (reference sequence). This CDR3 contains 15 residues. CDR3 loop: CASRPTGPEGNTIYF. The DNA of the CDR3 is TGTGCCAGCAGACCCACAGGGCCGGAAGGAAACACCATATATTTT.

The J gene is TRBJ2-7, the V gene TRBV27, with TRBD1 identical over 7 bases. V gave up 6 bases and J gave up 0 bases; unmatched junction bases: 8. This CDR3 region has 15 residues. Germline lookup yields CDR1 MNHEY and CDR2 SMNVEV (reference sequence). The DNA for the CDR3 is TGTGCCAGCAGGAGCCCGTCAGGGGGCTCCTACGAGCAGTACTTC. Its translation: CASRSPSGGSYEQYF.

V is TRBV24-1 and J is TRBJ2-1; TRBD2 aligns across 10 bases. The germline gives CDR1 KGHDR, CDR2 SFDVKD. The CDR3 is made up of 20 amino acids. V trimming: 4 bases; J trimming: 4 bases; junction bases outside the gene matches: 18. The CDR3 nucleotides are TGTGCCACCAGTGACAATATTAAAGCGGGAGGGCCAATGGGGTACAATGAGCAGTTCTTC. The encoded protein is CATSDNIKAGGPMGYNEQFF.

This clone showed up just a few times. V is TRBV28 and J is TRBJ1-3, with D hard to call. Trimming removed 7 bases at V and 0 bases at J, with 13 bases between. This CDR3 region has 15 residues. Germline V gene data show CDR1 as MDHEN and CDR2 as SYDVKM. The CDR3 is CASKSQAYSGNTIYF. CDR3 nucleotide sequence: TGTGCCAGCAAGAGTCAGGCCTACTCTGGAAACACCATATATTTT.

The chain uses TRBV29-1 and TRBJ2-5; TRBD1 matches at 12 bases. Germline V gene sequence: CDR1 SQVTM, CDR2 ANQGSEA. The CDR3 loop spans 15 amino acids. V lost 8 bases, J lost 5 bases, and 12 bases stayed unmatched. CDR3 coding DNA: TGCAGCCATGCCGGGACAGGGGGCCAAATGGAGACCCAGTACTTC. Translation: CSHAGTGGQMETQYF. The entire variable domain, with the rest obtained from reference TRBV29-1 and TRBJ2-5, is as follows: SAVISQKPSRDICQRGTSLTIQCQVDSQVTMMFWYRQQPGQSLTLIATANQGSEATYESGFVIDKFPISRPNLTFSTLTVSNMSPEDSSIYLCSHAGTGGQMETQYFGPGTRLLVL.

This clone was seen once. The genes are TRBV6-1 and TRBJ2-3, with a possible D match to TRBD1 (6 bases). V was trimmed by 0 bases and J by 9 bases, leaving 13 bases between them. Germline CDR1 reads MNHNS; CDR2 reads SASEGT. This CDR3 is 14 amino acids long. CDR3 in amino acids: CASSEALGAGTQYF. CDR3 coding DNA: TGTGCCAGCAGTGAAGCGCTGGGGGCAGGAACGCAGTATTTT.

This sequence joins TRBV9 and TRBJ2-7; 11 nucleotides line up with TRBD2. Looked up from germline, CDR1 is SGDLS and CDR2 is YYNGEE. This CDR3 is built from 19 residues. The V gene end was trimmed by 0 bases and the J gene end by 2 bases; junction bases not matched to a gene: 13. The CDR3 loop reads CASSVAPTSGGASTYEQYF. As DNA, the CDR3 is TGTGCCAGCAGCGTAGCTCCAACTAGCGGGGGAGCATCGACCTACGAGCAGTACTTC.

The chain uses TRBV7-9 and TRBJ2-1, with D unresolved. This CDR3 is 12 amino acids long. V was trimmed by 1 base and J by 7 bases, leaving 5 bases between them. Germline lookup yields CDR1 SEHNR and CDR2 FQNEAQ (reference sequence). CDR3 DNA: TGTGCCAGCAGCTTAGGAGTTAATGAGCAGTTCTTC. This translates into CASSLGVNEQFF.

The DNA of the CDR3 is TGTGCCAGCAGCCACGGAGGAAACACTGAAGCTTTCTTT. It translates to CASSHGGNTEAFF. The chain links TRBV7-3 to TRBJ1-1; D unclear. Germline values: CDR1 SGHTA, CDR2 FQGTGA. The germline V and J ends were trimmed by 5 bases and 2 bases, with 9 bases remaining between them. There are 13 residues in the CDR3.

This chain links TRBV28 with TRBJ1-5; 7 positions agree with TRBD1. The J segment lost 6 bases and the V segment lost 6 bases, leaving 8 bases of the junction unmatched. The CDR3 is 14 amino acids. Germline V lookup: CDR1 MDHEN, CDR2 SYDVKM. CDR3: CASSSGGRTQPQHF. CDR3 nucleotides: TGTGCCAGCAGCTCAGGGGGGAGGACTCAGCCCCAGCATTTT.

V and J are TRBV27 and TRBJ1-5; no reliable D call. The CDR3 is 13 residues long. Trimming took 8 bases from V and 4 from J, leaving 12 bases between them. The V gene's germline CDR1 is MNHEY and CDR2 SMNVEV (reference sequence). CDR3 in amino acids: CASSTGPNQPQHF. CDR3 DNA sequence: TGTGCCAGCTCCACGGGTCCTAATCAGCCCCAGCATTTT.

This clone was recorded only once. In DNA, the CDR3 is TGCGCCAGCAGTGAAAAGCAGGGGGCCTCATTCTATGGCTACACCTTC. The encoded protein is CASSEKQGASFYGYTF. J is TRBJ1-2 and V is TRBV10-2, with 8 bases lining up with TRBD1. CDR3 size: 16 residues. Germline V CDR1 and CDR2: WSHSY, SAAADI. V was clipped by 3 bases and J by 4 bases; unmatched bases: 10.

This clone was detected a few times. The chain links TRBV4-3 to TRBJ1-1, with D perhaps TRBD1 (6 bases). CDR1 and CDR2 (germline): LGHNA, YSLEER. V lost 0 bases and J 4 bases, leaving 12 bases between the germline ends. The CDR3 runs 15 residues. The CDR3 region has the DNA TGCGCCAGCAGCCAAGATAGGAACAGGGCCACTGAAGCTTTCTTT. Protein: CASSQDRNRATEAFF.

V gene TRBV11-2 combines with J gene TRBJ1-4, with a weak D call TRBD1 (5 bases). The CDR3 contains 14 residues. Germline assignment: CDR1 SGHAT and CDR2 FQNNGV. V lost 0 bases and J lost 7, with 9 bases in between. As DNA, the CDR3 is TGTGCCAGCAGCTTAGACAGGGTTGGTGAAAAACTGTTTTTT. As protein: CASSLDRVGEKLFF.

This chain uses TRBV7-8 with TRBJ2-7, with 13 bases identical to TRBD2. The V gene's germline CDR1 is SGHVS and CDR2 FQNEAQ. The CDR3 length is 15 residues. Trimming at V came to 5 bases and at J to 6 bases, leaving 7 bases not matched to a gene. This CDR3 reads CASSLRLAGGFEQYF. Here the CDR3 DNA reads TGTGCCAGCAGCCTAAGACTAGCGGGAGGTTTCGAGCAGTACTTC.

The chain joins TRBV28 to TRBJ2-7; 13 positions agree with TRBD2. Germline V gene lookup returns CDR1 MDHEN and CDR2 SYDVKM. The CDR3 runs 15 residues. After removal of 6 bases from V and 5 bases from J, the junction contained 7 bases not matched to a gene. Here the CDR3 DNA reads TGTGCCAGCAGACCCGAAGGACTAGCGGGAGACGAGCAGTACTTC. This encodes CASRPEGLAGDEQYF.